One sample yielded the 20 T cell receptor beta chains listed below, sequenced in a study of shared clonotypes between healthy human individuals. The repertoire was sequenced with immunoSEQ multiplex PCR; TCRdb's copy has only in-frame clones and lacks some. Of approximately 620,000 clones listed, 97% are singletons. Sequenced material: naive CD4+ T cells sorted from blood. Indicated subset: CD45RA+ positively selected. The receptors come from a woman in her thirties in good health.

This clone appeared once. The V call is TRBV7-3, the J call TRBJ2-5; 11 bases map to TRBD2. Germline V gives CDR1 SGHTA, CDR2 FQGTGA. Unmatched junction bases numbered 9, after V lost 5 bases and J lost 7 bases. There are 15 residues in the CDR3. The CDR3 spells CASSQLAGAPGTQYF. DNA of the CDR3: TGTGCCAGCAGCCAACTAGCGGGAGCCCCGGGGACCCAGTACTTC.

The rearrangement joins TRBV11-2 to TRBJ1-1; TRBD1 matches at 7 bases. CDR1 is SGHAT and CDR2 is FQNNGV in the germline V gene. V was pared by 5 bases and J by 5 bases, with 14 bases of the junction left unmatched. The CDR3 extends over 16 amino acids. This CDR3 is CASSRYNDRAVTEAFF. In nucleotides, the CDR3 is TGTGCCAGCAGCCGATACAACGACAGGGCGGTTACTGAAGCTTTCTTT. Complete variable domain (other parts from reference TRBV11-2 and TRBJ1-1): EAGVAQSPRYKIIEKRQSVAFWCNPISGHATLYWYQQILGQGPKLLIQFQNNGVVDDSQLPKDRFSAERLKGVDSTLKIQPAKLEDSAVYLCASSRYNDRAVTEAFFGQGTRLTVV.

Points on this clone: At the DNA level, this CDR3 is encoded by other sequences in the same sample as well. V is TRBV2 and J is TRBJ2-7; 10 bases match TRBD1. The CDR3 covers 13 residues. V trimming: 7 bases; J trimming: 2 bases; junction bases outside the gene matches: 2. Germline loops: CDR1 SNHLY, CDR2 FYNNEI. The CDR3 bases are TGTGCCAGCAACGGACAGGGGGCCTACGAGCAGTACTTC. This codes for CASNGQGAYEQYF. Supplemented by reference TRBV2 and TRBJ2-7, the full variable domain reads EPEVTQTPSHQVTQMGQEVILRCVPISNHLYFYWYRQILGQKVEFLVSFYNNEISEKSEIFDDQFSVERPDGSNFTLKIRSTKLEDSAMYFCASNGQGAYEQYFGPGTRLTVT.

The genes are TRBV18 and TRBJ1-1; 7 positions agree with TRBD1. The CDR3 is 16 residues long. Looked up from germline, CDR1 is KGHSH and CDR2 is LQKENI. V lost 4 bases to trimming and J lost 1 base; unmatched junction nucleotides: 9. CDR3 region: CASSLTEGQPNTEAFF. Written as DNA, the CDR3 is TGTGCCAGCTCACTGACAGAGGGACAGCCGAACACTGAAGCTTTCTTT.

The rearrangement joins TRBV19 to TRBJ1-5, with 8 bases identical to TRBD1. The J segment lost 2 bases and the V segment lost 6 bases, leaving 6 bases of the junction unmatched. Germline values: CDR1 LNHDA, CDR2 SQIVND (reference sequence). This CDR3 region has 15 residues. Here the CDR3 reads CASRVTGVGNQPQHF. The CDR3 DNA reads as TGTGCCAGTAGGGTGACAGGGGTGGGCAATCAGCCCCAGCATTTT.

The chain employs TRBV5-8 and TRBJ2-1, with TRBD1 matching over 9 bases. The CDR3 sequence is 14 residues long. Germline V gene lookup returns CDR1 SGHTS and CDR2 YDEGEE. V was clipped by 7 bases and J by 6 bases; unmatched bases: 8. Here the CDR3 DNA reads TGTGCCAGCTCCAAGGGGGACAGGGTCAATGAGCAGTTCTTC. Its protein is CASSKGDRVNEQFF.

With respect to this clone: The sample holds other DNA sequences that translate to the same CDR3. This chain links TRBV5-1 with TRBJ2-2; D remains ambiguous. Trimming removed 4 bases at V and 3 bases at J, with 7 bases between. The CDR3 totals 13 residues. Germline V gene lookup returns CDR1 SGHRS and CDR2 YFSETQ. The CDR3 bases are TGCGCCAGCAGCCCTACTGACACCGGGGAGCTGTTTTTT. This translates into CASSPTDTGELFF.

The rearrangement joins TRBV6-5 to TRBJ2-7, with TRBD1 identical over 10 bases. This CDR3 comprises 14 residues. V trimming: 2 bases; J trimming: 4 bases; junction bases outside the gene matches: 2. Germline CDR1 MNHEY, CDR2 SVGAGI. The CDR3 nucleotides are TGTGCCAGCAGTTACGGGACAGGGGTTTACGAGCAGTACTTC. It specifies CASSYGTGVYEQYF.

In DNA form, the CDR3 reads TGTGCCAGCAGCCCCTCTTTCGGGGGGGTCGAAAAACTGTTTTTT. Amino acids: CASSPSFGGVEKLFF. The chain recombines TRBV28 with TRBJ1-4; a possible D gene is TRBD1 (5 bases). V lost 6 bases to trimming and J lost 8 bases, with 19 bases between them. The CDR3 covers 15 residues. CDR1 MDHEN and CDR2 SYDVKM come from the germline V gene.

This rearrangement joins TRBV11-2 to TRBJ2-2; 10 nucleotides line up with TRBD2. Losses at the gene ends were 1 base for V and 2 bases for J; bases not matched to a gene: 1. CDR1 is SGHAT and CDR2 is FQNNGV in the germline V gene. The CDR3 loop spans 16 amino acids. This CDR3 is CASSLASGSNTGELFF. The CDR3 nucleotides are TGTGCCAGCAGCTTAGCTAGCGGGAGCAACACCGGGGAGCTGTTTTTT.

V is TRBV5-8 and J is TRBJ2-3, with 9 bases aligning to TRBD1. V shed 4 bases and J 3 bases; nucleotides not matched to a gene: 9. This CDR3 contains 16 residues. Germline CDR1 reads SGHTS; CDR2 reads YDEGEE. This CDR3 is CASSRNRGRGTDTQYF. As DNA, the CDR3 is TGTGCCAGCAGCCGAAACAGGGGGCGCGGGACAGATACGCAGTATTTT.

The chain is built from TRBV10-3 and TRBJ2-7; tentative D call: TRBD2 (5 bases). Germline V lookup: CDR1 ENHRY, CDR2 SYGVKD. The CDR3 is made up of 17 amino acids. Between the trimmed V and J ends, which lost 4 bases and 5 bases, there was a span of 24 bases. In DNA, the CDR3 is TGTGCCATCAGTGGGGTAAACTCGGACTCCCGCCCCGACGAGCAGTACTTC. Translating it yields CAISGVNSDSRPDEQYF.

The rearrangement links TRBV19 to TRBJ1-1; D remains ambiguous. The germline V gene has CDR1 LNHDA and CDR2 SQIVND (reference sequence). V was shortened by 3 bases and J by 1 base, with 9 bases between the two germline ends. CDR3 length equals 14 residues. The CDR3 nucleotides are TGTGCCAGTAGTATGGAGGGTTCGAACACTGAAGCTTTCTTT. This codes for CASSMEGSNTEAFF.

The genes are TRBV19 and TRBJ2-2, with TRBD2 matching 9 bases. CDR3 length: 14 amino acids. J gave up 2 bases and V 7 bases, and 2 bases lay outside the gene matches. The V gene's germline CDR1 is LNHDA and CDR2 SQIVND (reference sequence). This CDR3 is CASKGLANTGELFF. In nucleotides, the CDR3 is TGTGCCAGTAAGGGACTAGCTAACACCGGGGAGCTGTTTTTT. Full variable domain (missing parts from reference TRBV19 and TRBJ2-2): DGGITQSPKYLFRKEGQNVTLSCEQNLNHDAMYWYRQDPGQGLRLIYYSQIVNDFQKGDIAEGYSVSREKKESFPLTVTSAQKNPTAFYLCASKGLANTGELFFGEGSRLTVL.

The chain uses TRBV28 and TRBJ1-2; no clear D gene. Germline values: CDR1 MDHEN, CDR2 SYDVKM. V was shortened by 3 bases and J by 9 bases, with 8 bases between the two germline ends. The CDR3 is made up of 11 amino acids. CDR3 bases: TGTGCCAGCAGTTTTCAAGGGAGCTACACCTTC. This encodes CASSFQGSYTF.

V usage is TRBV29-1 and J usage is TRBJ1-2, with D possibly matching TRBD1 (5 bases). CDR1 is SQVTM, CDR2 ANQGSEA, per germline. V gave up 2 bases and J gave up 6 bases, with 10 bases separating them. This CDR3 is 12 amino acids long. The CDR3 DNA reads as TGCAGCGTTGAAAGGACAAATGATGGCTACACCTTC. Translated, it gives CSVERTNDGYTF.

The V gene is TRBV27, the J gene TRBJ2-1; D is ambiguous. Trimming took 4 bases from V and 6 from J, leaving 13 bases between them. Germline V gives CDR1 MNHEY, CDR2 SMNVEV (reference sequence). This CDR3 spans 14 amino acids. In DNA form, the CDR3 reads TGTGCCAGCAGTTCCTCCCGACAACTCAATGAGCAGTTCTTC. Translating gives CASSSSRQLNEQFF.

The chain is built from TRBV28 and TRBJ2-7, with D uncertain. The CDR3 extends over 13 amino acids. Looked up from germline, CDR1 is MDHEN and CDR2 is SYDVKM. With 5 bases removed from V and 4 bases from J, the gap between germline ends came to 12 bases. CDR3 in amino acids: CASSQQPRYEQYF. CDR3 DNA: TGTGCCAGCAGTCAACAGCCTAGATACGAGCAGTACTTC. The whole variable domain, filled in from reference TRBV28 and TRBJ2-7, reads DVKVTQSSRYLVKRTGEKVFLECVQDMDHENMFWYRQDPGLGLRLIYFSYDVKMKEKGDIPEGYSVSREKKERFSLILESASTNQTSMYLCASSQQPRYEQYFGPGTRLTVT.

The chain is built from TRBV28 and TRBJ1-5; 7 positions match TRBD1. In germline, CDR1 is MDHEN, CDR2 SYDVKM. After removal of 6 bases from V and 3 bases from J, the junction contained 11 bases not matched to a gene. The length of the CDR3 is 16 residues. This CDR3 is CASSRSGGRPNQPQHF. DNA for the CDR3: TGTGCCAGCAGCCGTTCAGGGGGGCGTCCCAATCAGCCCCAGCATTTT.

This sequence joins TRBV27 and TRBJ1-2; D is unresolved. From germline, CDR1 is MNHEY and CDR2 SMNVEV (reference sequence). The germline V and J ends were trimmed by 5 bases and 4 bases, with 14 bases remaining between them. The CDR3 loop spans 14 amino acids. CDR3 in amino acids: CASSPAGVGYGYTF. The DNA for the CDR3 is TGTGCCAGCAGTCCAGCCGGGGTTGGCTATGGCTACACCTTC.